Listed below are T cell receptor beta chains from one sample, sequenced in a study of cytomegalovirus exposure and HLA in healthy donors. Clones were read by immunoSEQ multiplex PCR, and TCRdb kept only the in-frame ones, dropping some. Altogether over 250,000 clones are present, roughly 89% being singletons, with the ten largest covering roughly 4%. Source material: PBMCs. The receptors originated from a man aged 35 to 55 in good health and CMV-seropositive. The CDR3 runs from the conserved cysteine through the conserved F or W. Not every row has a clone size; where given, it reads once, few, many or a size class.

len: 15
abundance: NA
v_gene: TRBV19
CDR3aa: CASSILRDSYNEQFF

len: 14
abundance: NA
v_gene: TRBV19
CDR3aa: CASSQVQGATEAFF

len: 14
abundance: NA
v_gene: TRBV7-3
CDR3aa: CASSLREGLNEQFF

len: 14
abundance: few
v_gene: TRBV28
CDR3aa: CASSLGGGNQPQHF

len: 16
abundance: NA
v_gene: TRBV7-9
CDR3aa: CASSRQSGANTDTQYF

len: 15
abundance: NA
v_gene: TRBV25-1
CDR3aa: CASSDHGQGEETQYF

len: 14
abundance: NA
v_gene: TRBV10-3
CDR3aa: CATRSGLAGDEQYF

len: 13
abundance: NA
v_gene: TRBV5-4
CDR3aa: CASSARGYNEQFF

len: 14
abundance: NA
v_gene: TRBV13
CDR3aa: CASSSGTISYEQYF

len: 15
abundance: NA
v_gene: TRBV18
CDR3aa: CASSPGQGATDTQYF

len: 15
abundance: once
v_gene: TRBV28
CDR3aa: CASSSTGEAYYGYTF

len: 15
abundance: NA
v_gene: TRBV7-2
CDR3aa: CASSLGGQGNQPQHF

len: 14
abundance: few
v_gene: TRBV2
CDR3aa: CASKLLAGGDEQYF

len: 11
abundance: NA
v_gene: TRBV7-9
CDR3aa: CASSFRVTQYF

len: 18
abundance: NA
v_gene: TRBV28
CDR3aa: CASSLIGGRGAKVYEQYF

len: 17
abundance: few
v_gene: TRBV4-1
CDR3aa: CASSRGEASGPGYEQFF

len: 14
abundance: few
v_gene: TRBV2
CDR3aa: CASSEDYGNTEAFF

len: 15
abundance: NA
v_gene: TRBV6-6
CDR3aa: CASSLRTGGTETQYF

len: 17
abundance: NA
v_gene: TRBV10-3
CDR3aa: CAISEPTLGIKHYTQYF

len: 15
abundance: NA
v_gene: TRBV7-7
CDR3aa: CASSLEVAGWETQYF

len: 17
abundance: NA
v_gene: TRBV1
CDR3aa: CTKLPGQGVQMNTEAFF

len: 14
abundance: NA
v_gene: TRBV6-1
CDR3aa: CASSEQEGGNEQYF

len: 13
abundance: NA
v_gene: TRBV28
CDR3aa: CASSFGGRETQYF

len: 13
abundance: NA
v_gene: TRBV5-4
CDR3aa: CASSFGRDTEAFF

len: 13
abundance: NA
v_gene: TRBV6-5
CDR3aa: CGSRGDYNEKLFF

len: 15
abundance: NA
v_gene: TRBV7-2
CDR3aa: CASSLALTRAETQYF

len: 13
abundance: NA
v_gene: TRBV5-4
CDR3aa: CASSLGGWDEQFF

len: 13
abundance: NA
v_gene: TRBV29-1
CDR3aa: CSVGLEDTGELFF

len: 15
abundance: NA
v_gene: TRBV27
CDR3aa: CASSSDRGKGEKLFF